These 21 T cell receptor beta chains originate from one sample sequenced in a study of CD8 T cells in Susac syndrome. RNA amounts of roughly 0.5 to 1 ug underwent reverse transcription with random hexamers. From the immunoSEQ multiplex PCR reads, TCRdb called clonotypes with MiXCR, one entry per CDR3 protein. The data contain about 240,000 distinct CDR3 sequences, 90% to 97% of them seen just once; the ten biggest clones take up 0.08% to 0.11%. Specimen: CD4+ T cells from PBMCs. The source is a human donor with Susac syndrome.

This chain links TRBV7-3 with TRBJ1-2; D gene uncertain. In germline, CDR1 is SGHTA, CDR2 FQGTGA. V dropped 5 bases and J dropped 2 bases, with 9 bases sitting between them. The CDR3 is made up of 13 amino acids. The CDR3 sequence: CASSPRPNYGYTF. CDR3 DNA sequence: TGTGCCAGCAGCCCGAGGCCCAACTATGGCTACACCTTC.

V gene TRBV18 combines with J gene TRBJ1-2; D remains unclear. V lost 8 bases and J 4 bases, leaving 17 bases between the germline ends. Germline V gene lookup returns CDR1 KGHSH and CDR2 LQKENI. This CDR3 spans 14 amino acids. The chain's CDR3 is CASREGISPYGYTF. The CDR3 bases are TGTGCCAGCCGCGAAGGGATAAGTCCCTATGGCTACACCTTC.

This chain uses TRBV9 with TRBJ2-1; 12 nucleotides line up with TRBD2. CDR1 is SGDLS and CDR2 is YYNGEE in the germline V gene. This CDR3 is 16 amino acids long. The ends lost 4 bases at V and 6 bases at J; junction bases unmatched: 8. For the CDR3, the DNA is TGTGCCAGCAGCCCCCGACTAGCGGGAGAATTCAATGAGCAGTTCTTC. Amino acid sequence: CASSPRLAGEFNEQFF.

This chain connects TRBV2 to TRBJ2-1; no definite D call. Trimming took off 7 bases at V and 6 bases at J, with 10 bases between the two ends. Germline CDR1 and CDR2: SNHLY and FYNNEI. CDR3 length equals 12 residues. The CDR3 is CASIGYSNEQFF. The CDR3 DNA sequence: TGTGCCAGCATAGGCTATTCCAATGAGCAGTTCTTC.

Written as DNA, the CDR3 is TGTGCCAGTAGGATGCGGGCTGGCACTGAAGCTTTCTTT. Its translation is CASRMRAGTEAFF. The V gene is TRBV3-1, the J gene TRBJ1-1; D is uncertain. CDR1 and CDR2 (germline): LGHDT, YNNKEL (reference sequence). The CDR3 sequence is 13 residues long. The ends were cut back, 9 bases at V and 4 bases at J, with 15 bases in the middle.

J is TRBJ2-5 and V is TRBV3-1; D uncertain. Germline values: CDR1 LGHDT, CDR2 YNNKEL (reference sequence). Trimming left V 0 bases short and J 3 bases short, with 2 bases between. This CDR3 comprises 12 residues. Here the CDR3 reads CASSQDEETQYF. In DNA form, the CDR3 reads TGTGCCAGCAGCCAAGATGAAGAGACCCAGTACTTC.

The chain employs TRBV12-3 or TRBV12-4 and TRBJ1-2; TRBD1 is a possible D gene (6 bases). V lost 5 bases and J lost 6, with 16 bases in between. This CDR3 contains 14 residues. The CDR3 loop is CASSILTGSNGYTF. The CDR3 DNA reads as TGTGCCAGCAGTATACTGACAGGTTCCAATGGCTACACCTTC.

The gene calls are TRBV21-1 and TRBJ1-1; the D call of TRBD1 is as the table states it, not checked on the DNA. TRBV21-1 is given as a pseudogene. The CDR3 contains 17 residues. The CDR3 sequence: CASSSQPGEGEYTEAFF. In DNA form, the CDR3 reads TGTGCCAGCAGCAGCCAACCAGGAGAGGGTGAGTACACTGAAGCTTTCTTT.

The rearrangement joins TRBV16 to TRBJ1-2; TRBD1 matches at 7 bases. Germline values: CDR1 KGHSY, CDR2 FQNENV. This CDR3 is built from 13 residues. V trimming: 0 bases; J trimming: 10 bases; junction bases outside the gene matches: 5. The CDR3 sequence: CASSQSTGSDYTF. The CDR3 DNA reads TGTGCCAGCAGCCAATCGACAGGGAGCGACTACACCTTC.

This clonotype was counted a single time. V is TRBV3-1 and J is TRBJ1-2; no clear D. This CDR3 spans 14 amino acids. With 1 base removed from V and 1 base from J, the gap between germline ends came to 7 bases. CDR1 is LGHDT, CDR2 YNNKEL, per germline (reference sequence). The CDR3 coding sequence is TGTGCCAGCAGCCAAGGGCTAAATAACTATGGCTACACCTTC. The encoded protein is CASSQGLNNYGYTF.

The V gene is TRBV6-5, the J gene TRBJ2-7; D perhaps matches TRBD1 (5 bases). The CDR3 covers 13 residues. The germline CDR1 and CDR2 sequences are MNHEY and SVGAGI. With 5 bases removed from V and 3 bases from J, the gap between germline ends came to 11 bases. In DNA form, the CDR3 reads TGTGCCAGCAGTCAGATAAGGGGCTACGAGCAGTACTTC. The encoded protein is CASSQIRGYEQYF.

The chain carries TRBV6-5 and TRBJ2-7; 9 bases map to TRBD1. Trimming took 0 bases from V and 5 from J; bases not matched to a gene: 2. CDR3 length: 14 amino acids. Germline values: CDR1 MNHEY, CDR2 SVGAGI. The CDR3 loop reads CASSYSGQGNEQYF. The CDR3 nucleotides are TGTGCCAGCAGTTACTCTGGACAGGGGAACGAGCAGTACTTC.

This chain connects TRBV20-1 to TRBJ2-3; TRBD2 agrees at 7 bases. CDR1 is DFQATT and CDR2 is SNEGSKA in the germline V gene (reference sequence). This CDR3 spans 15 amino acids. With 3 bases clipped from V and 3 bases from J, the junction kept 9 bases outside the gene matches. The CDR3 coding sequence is TGCAGTGCTAGTCTGGCGGGAGTATCGACAGATACGCAGTATTTT. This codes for CSASLAGVSTDTQYF.

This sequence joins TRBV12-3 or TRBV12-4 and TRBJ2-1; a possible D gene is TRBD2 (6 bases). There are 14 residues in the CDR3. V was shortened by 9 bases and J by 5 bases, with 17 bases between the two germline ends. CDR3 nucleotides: TGTGCCAGTGCTTATTGGAGGGGAAACAATGAGCAGTTCTTC. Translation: CASAYWRGNNEQFF.

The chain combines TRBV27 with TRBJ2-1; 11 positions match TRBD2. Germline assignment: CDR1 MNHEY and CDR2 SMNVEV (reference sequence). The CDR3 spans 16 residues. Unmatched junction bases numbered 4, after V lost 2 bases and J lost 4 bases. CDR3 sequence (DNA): TGTGCCAGCAGTTTACGGGGACTAGCGGTTTACAATGAGCAGTTCTTC. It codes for CASSLRGLAVYNEQFF.

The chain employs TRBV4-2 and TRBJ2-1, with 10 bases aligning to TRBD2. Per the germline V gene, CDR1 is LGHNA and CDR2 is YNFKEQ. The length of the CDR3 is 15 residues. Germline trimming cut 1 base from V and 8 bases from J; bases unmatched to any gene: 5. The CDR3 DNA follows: TGTGCCAGCAGCCAAGGTAGCGGGGGGCCCCATGAGCAGTTCTTC. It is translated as CASSQGSGGPHEQFF.

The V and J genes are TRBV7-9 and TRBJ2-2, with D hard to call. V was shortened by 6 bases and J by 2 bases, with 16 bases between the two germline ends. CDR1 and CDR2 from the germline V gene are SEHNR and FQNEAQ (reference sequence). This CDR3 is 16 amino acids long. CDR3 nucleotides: TGTGCCAGCAGAATAGCATGGACGGTAAACACCGGGGAGCTGTTTTTT. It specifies CASRIAWTVNTGELFF.

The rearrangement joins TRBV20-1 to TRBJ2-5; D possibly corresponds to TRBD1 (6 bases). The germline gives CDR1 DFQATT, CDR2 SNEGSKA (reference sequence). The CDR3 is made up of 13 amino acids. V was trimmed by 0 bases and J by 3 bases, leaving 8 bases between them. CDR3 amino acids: CSARDDRKETQYF. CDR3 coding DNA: TGCAGTGCTAGAGACGACAGGAAAGAGACCCAGTACTTC.

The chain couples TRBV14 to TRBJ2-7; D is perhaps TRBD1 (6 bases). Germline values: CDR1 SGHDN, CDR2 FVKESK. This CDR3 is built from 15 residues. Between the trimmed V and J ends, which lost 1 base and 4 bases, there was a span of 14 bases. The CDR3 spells CASSQALQGTYEQYF. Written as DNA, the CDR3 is TGTGCCAGCAGCCAAGCTTTACAGGGTACTTACGAGCAGTACTTC.

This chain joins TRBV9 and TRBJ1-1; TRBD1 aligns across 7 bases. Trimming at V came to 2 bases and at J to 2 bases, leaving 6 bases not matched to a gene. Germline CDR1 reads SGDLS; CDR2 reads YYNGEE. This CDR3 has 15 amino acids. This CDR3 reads CASSVADRANTEAFF. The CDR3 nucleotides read TGTGCCAGCAGCGTGGCCGACAGGGCCAACACTGAAGCTTTCTTT.

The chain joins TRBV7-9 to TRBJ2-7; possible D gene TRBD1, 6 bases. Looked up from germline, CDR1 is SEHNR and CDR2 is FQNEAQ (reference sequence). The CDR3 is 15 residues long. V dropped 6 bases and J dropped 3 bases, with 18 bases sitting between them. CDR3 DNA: TGTGCCAGCAGGCCCCGCTGGGGGCCCAACTACGAGCAGTACTTC. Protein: CASRPRWGPNYEQYF.